Following are 19 T cell receptor beta chains from one sample sequenced in a study of CD8+ T cells in alopecia areata. The treatment is: oral pan-JAK inhibitor, 5-10 mg twice daily. The authors extracted RNA and reverse transcribed it into cDNA as the sequencing template. Repertoires were generated with immunoSEQ multiplex PCR, while TCRdb's copy carries only in-frame clones and drops some. This sample carries hundreds of thousands of clones, over 45% of them seen once, and the ten largest clones take roughly 1.8%. Sequenced material: CD4+ T cells sorted from blood, taken at week 24, from a patient treated with tofacitinib. The receptor source for this set is a human donor with alopecia areata.

The CDR3 nucleotides are TGTGCCAGCAGCCCCGGGACAGGGGGTACCTACGAGCAGTACTTC. Translated: CASSPGTGGTYEQYF. This chain connects TRBV5-4 to TRBJ2-7; 11 bases align to TRBD1. This CDR3 has 15 amino acids. V shed 4 bases, J shed 2 bases, and the junction held 5 bases outside the gene matches. CDR1 and CDR2 (germline): SGHNT, YYREEE (reference sequence). Full variable domain (missing parts from reference TRBV5-4 and TRBJ2-7): ETGVTQSPTHLIKTRGQQVTLRCSSQSGHNTVSWYQQALGQGPQFIFQYYREEENGRGNFPPRFSGLQFPNYSSELNVNALELDDSALYLCASSPGTGGTYEQYFGPGTRLTVT.

This clone was observed a few times. The CDR3 DNA reads TGTGCCAGCAGTGTCGACAGGGATGCTGGCTACACCTTC. Translating gives CASSVDRDAGYTF. The V call is TRBV2, the J call TRBJ1-2; 7 nucleotides line up with TRBD1. The J segment lost 7 bases and the V segment lost 4 bases, leaving 6 bases of the junction unmatched. The CDR3 sequence is 13 residues long. From germline, CDR1 is SNHLY and CDR2 FYNNEI.

This chain uses TRBV6-6 with TRBJ1-2, with D possibly TRBD1 on 6 matching bases. This CDR3 contains 14 residues. Trimming took off 8 bases at V and 3 bases at J, with 16 bases between the two ends. CDR1 is MNHNY, CDR2 SVGAGI, per germline (reference sequence). For the CDR3, the DNA is TGTGCCAGCCGCAACGGGGCAGGGGACTATGGCTACACCTTC. This sequence encodes CASRNGAGDYGYTF.

This chain links TRBV27 with TRBJ2-3, with 12 positions matching TRBD2. J was trimmed by 3 bases and V by 6 bases; bases with no gene match: 7. Germline CDR1 is MNHEY and CDR2 is SMNVEV (reference sequence). The CDR3 has 16 amino acids. CDR3 DNA sequence: TGTGCCAGCAGCCCTAAACTAGCGGGGGGTACAGATACGCAGTATTTT. This codes for CASSPKLAGGTDTQYF.

In its sample, this clone was seen a few times. The chain is built from TRBV5-4 and TRBJ2-1, with 7 positions matching TRBD2. The CDR3 runs to 15 residues. Germline V CDR1 and CDR2: SGHNT, YYREEE (reference sequence). The J segment lost 4 bases and the V segment lost 2 bases, leaving 6 bases of the junction unmatched. CDR3 residues: CASSFREGFYNEQFF. CDR3 nucleotide sequence: TGTGCCAGCAGCTTTAGGGAGGGATTTTACAATGAGCAGTTCTTC.

The rearrangement links TRBV11-2 to TRBJ2-3, with D perhaps matching TRBD2 (5 bases). CDR3 length: 15 residues. Germline assignment: CDR1 SGHAT and CDR2 FQNNGV. The germline V and J ends were trimmed by 0 bases and 1 base, with 8 bases remaining between them. This CDR3 is CASSLDVRGTDTQYF. In DNA, the CDR3 is TGTGCCAGCAGCTTAGATGTGAGGGGCACAGATACGCAGTATTTT. The full variable domain, its missing parts supplied by reference TRBV11-2 and TRBJ2-3, is EAGVAQSPRYKIIEKRQSVAFWCNPISGHATLYWYQQILGQGPKLLIQFQNNGVVDDSQLPKDRFSAERLKGVDSTLKIQPAKLEDSAVYLCASSLDVRGTDTQYFGPGTRLTVL.

The rearrangement uses TRBV10-3 and TRBJ2-7; tentatively, D is TRBD1 (5 bases). The CDR3 is made up of 13 amino acids. The V end was cut by 2 bases, the J end by 2 bases, with 7 bases between. Looked up from germline, CDR1 is ENHRY and CDR2 is SYGVKD. This chain's CDR3 is CAISEGAPYEQYF. The CDR3 bases are TGTGCCATCAGTGAGGGGGCCCCCTACGAGCAGTACTTC.

The chain combines TRBV6-6 with TRBJ2-3; D remains ambiguous. The CDR3 covers 13 residues. Germline lookup yields CDR1 MNHNY and CDR2 SVGAGI (reference sequence). Deletions cut 2 bases from V and 1 base from J, with 4 bases between. CDR3 sequence: CASSYGGTDTQYF. The CDR3, as DNA: TGTGCCAGCAGTTACGGAGGCACAGATACGCAGTATTTT.

Only a few counts were recorded for this clone. This chain links TRBV27 with TRBJ2-1; no definite D call. V shed 1 base and J shed 0 bases, with 10 bases lying between them. CDR1 is MNHEY and CDR2 is SMNVEV in the germline V gene (reference sequence). There are 16 residues in the CDR3. DNA for the CDR3: TGTGCCAGCAGTTTATTAGCACCGAGCTCCTACAATGAGCAGTTCTTC. The encoded protein is CASSLLAPSSYNEQFF.

Points on this clone: The sample carries other DNA sequences with the same CDR3. The gene calls are TRBV30 and TRBJ1-5, with D possibly matching TRBD1 (6 bases). CDR1 GTSNPN and CDR2 SVGIG come from the germline V gene (reference sequence). The CDR3 totals 13 residues. The germline V and J ends were trimmed by 1 base and 2 bases, with 6 bases remaining between them. DNA for the CDR3: TGTGCCTGGAGTGCAGGGGGCAATCAGCCCCAGCATTTT. Translating it yields CAWSAGGNQPQHF.

In this sample, this clone turned up a few times. This chain joins TRBV29-1 and TRBJ2-1; weak D call: TRBD2 (5 bases). The CDR3 has 13 residues. The ends were cut back, 4 bases at V and 7 bases at J, with 14 bases in the middle. In germline, CDR1 is SQVTM, CDR2 ANQGSEA. In nucleotides, the CDR3 is TGCAGCGTTGCCAAGCGGACTGAAAATGAGCAGTTCTTC. This sequence encodes CSVAKRTENEQFF.

This clone has just one count. The genes are TRBV29-1 and TRBJ2-7; 8 bases are a match to TRBD1. The CDR3 is 14 residues long. The V and J ends lost 5 bases and 1 base, in that order; junction bases with no gene match: 7. Looked up from germline, CDR1 is SQVTM and CDR2 is ANQGSEA. CDR3 DNA sequence: TGCAGCGTTCGCGGGACAGGCTCATCCTACGAGCAGTACTTC. It codes for CSVRGTGSSYEQYF.

This chain uses TRBV7-2 with TRBJ2-7; a weak D match, TRBD1 (5 bases). Germline V gives CDR1 SGHTA, CDR2 FQGNSA. V lost 3 bases and J lost 5, with 5 bases in between. The CDR3 runs to 11 residues. CDR3 in DNA: TGTGCCAGCAGCTTCAGGGACGAGCAGTACTTC. Translating gives CASSFRDEQYF.

V gene TRBV20-1 combines with J gene TRBJ2-3; D gene uncertain. The germline CDR1 and CDR2 sequences are DFQATT and SNEGSKA (reference sequence). This CDR3 has 11 residues. Trimming cost V 6 bases and J 5 bases, with 9 bases left between them. CDR3: CSAELKDTQYF. DNA for the CDR3: TGCAGTGCCGAGTTAAAAGATACGCAGTATTTT.

This chain joins TRBV9 and TRBJ2-5; the D is unclear. Germline V lookup: CDR1 SGDLS, CDR2 YYNGEE. V shed 0 bases and J shed 3 bases, with 15 bases lying between them. The CDR3 consists of 16 residues. The CDR3 loop is CASSVGSGDAKETQYF. The CDR3 DNA reads as TGTGCCAGCAGCGTAGGATCAGGAGACGCAAAAGAGACCCAGTACTTC.

The chain joins TRBV9 to TRBJ2-3, with D perhaps matching TRBD1 (6 bases). Germline CDR1 reads SGDLS; CDR2 reads YYNGEE. V lost 0 bases to trimming and J lost 0 bases, with 17 bases between them. This CDR3 region has 18 residues. The CDR3 nucleotides read TGTGCCAGCAGCGTAGACCAGGGGCCGCTTACTAGCACAGATACGCAGTATTTT. Its translation is CASSVDQGPLTSTDTQYF.

The chain combines TRBV30 with TRBJ1-1; 10 nucleotides align to TRBD1. Germline assignment: CDR1 GTSNPN and CDR2 SVGIG (reference sequence). The ends lost 3 bases at V and 11 bases at J; junction bases unmatched: 6. The CDR3 sequence is 12 residues long. The chain's CDR3 is CAWRSGTGEAFF. CDR3 in DNA: TGTGCCTGGAGGTCCGGGACAGGGGAGGCTTTCTTT. Full variable domain (rest looked up from reference TRBV30 and TRBJ1-1): SQTIHQWPATLVQPVGSPLSLECTVEGTSNPNLYWYRQAAGRGLQLLFYSVGIGQISSEVPQNLSASRPQDRQFILSSKKLLLSDSGFYLCAWRSGTGEAFFGQGTRLTVV.

This clone was picked up a small number of times. The J gene is TRBJ1-1, the V gene TRBV5-1; perhaps TRBD1 as D (6 bases). With 4 bases removed from V and 0 bases from J, the gap between germline ends came to 13 bases. This CDR3 has 15 residues. Germline assignment: CDR1 SGHRS and CDR2 YFSETQ. CDR3 coding DNA: TGCGCCAGCAGCGGTCGACAGGCAATGAACACTGAAGCTTTCTTT. This encodes CASSGRQAMNTEAFF.

This sequence joins TRBV29-1 and TRBJ2-3, with a possible D match to TRBD2 (5 bases). CDR3 size: 13 residues. Germline assignment: CDR1 SQVTM and CDR2 ANQGSEA. V shed 3 bases and J shed 6 bases, with 13 bases lying between them. CDR3 sequence: CSVDPPGTDTQYF. As DNA, the CDR3 is TGCAGCGTTGATCCCCCGGGAACGGATACGCAGTATTTT.